This is a list of T cell receptor beta chains from one sample in a study of T cells in Graves' hyperthyroidism and ophthalmopathy. A single record per CDR3 protein comes from TCRdb applying MiXCR to the multiplex PCR reads. The table lists about 380,000 distinct CDR3 sequences, roughly 13% of them singletons. Sequenced input: blood. These receptors were taken from a man younger than 45 with Graves' hyperthyroidism that later progressed to Graves' ophthalmopathy. Each CDR3 is given with its conserved first and last residue. A D gene is named only where the DNA matches it firmly. For some rows the clone size is stated as once, few or many, or as a class when expanded; others skip it.

J gene | V gene | clone size | D gene | CDR3 protein | CDR3 DNA
TRBJ2-3 | TRBV4-1 | - | TRBD2 | CASSQEASSGGADTQYF | TGCGCCAGCAGCCAAGAAGCCTCTAGCGGGGGGGCAGATACGCAGTATTTT
TRBJ2-1 | TRBV5-4 | - | TRBD2 | CASSDSGGAGNEQFF | TGTGCCAGCAGTGATAGCGGGGGGGCCGGAAATGAGCAGTTCTTC
TRBJ1-1 | TRBV29-1 | few | TRBD1 | CSVRGQLNTEAFF | TGCAGCGTTAGGGGACAGCTGAACACTGAAGCTTTCTTT
TRBJ2-5 | TRBV28 | - | TRBD2 | CASRSGTRGETQYF | TGTGCCAGCAGGTCCGGGACTAGGGGGGAGACCCAGTACTTC
TRBJ1-5 | TRBV6-1 | many | - | CAARSGNQPQHF | TGTGCCGCAAGGTCAGGCAATCAGCCCCAGCATTTT
TRBJ2-5 | TRBV20-1 | few | - | CSAIRTIQETQYF | TGCAGTGCGATAAGGACAATCCAAGAGACCCAGTACTTC
TRBJ2-1 | TRBV7-9 | many | TRBD1 | CASSLVRTGASYNEQFF | TGTGCCAGCAGCTTAGTTAGGACAGGGGCCTCCTACAATGAGCAGTTCTTC
TRBJ2-4 | TRBV11-2 | - | TRBD2 | CASSRFGRGAKNIQYF | TGTGCCAGCAGCCGGTTTGGGCGGGGGGCCAAAAACATTCAGTACTTC
TRBJ1-1 | TRBV28 | many | - | CASSRARMNTEAFF | TGTGCCAGCAGTAGGGCGAGGATGAACACTGAAGCTTTCTTT
TRBJ2-3 | TRBV24-1 | many | - | CATSDPGTADTQYF | TGTGCCACCAGTGACCCCGGGACTGCAGATACGCAGTATTTT
TRBJ2-2 | TRBV20-1 | - | - | CSARDPGPGRTGELFF | TGCAGTGCTAGAGATCCAGGACCAGGACGCACCGGGGAGCTGTTTTTT
TRBJ2-1 | TRBV20-1 | many | - | CTPWARGNEQFF | TGCACCCCCTGGGCCCGGGGCAATGAGCAGTTCTTC
TRBJ2-7 | TRBV7-8 | many | - | CASSPRDTTYEQYF | TGTGCCAGCAGCCCGCGGGACACGACCTACGAGCAGTACTTC
TRBJ1-4 | TRBV28 | many | - | CASSFREKLFF | TGTGCCAGCAGTTTCAGGGAAAAACTGTTTTTT
TRBJ1-6 | TRBV28 | - | - | CASSLWQEYNSPLHF | TGTGCCAGCAGTTTATGGCAAGAGTATAATTCACCCCTCCACTTT
TRBJ2-7 | TRBV7-6 | - | - | CASSRARAVYEQYF | TGTGCCAGCAGCCGGGCCAGGGCCGTTTACGAGCAGTACTTC
TRBJ2-7 | TRBV7-9 | many | - | CASSLVHQSEQYF | TGTGCCAGCAGCTTAGTCCACCAATCCGAGCAGTACTTC
TRBJ2-7 | TRBV6-2/TRBV6-3 | many | TRBD2 | CASSYFAGGIDEQYF | TGTGCCAGCAGTTACTTTGCGGGGGGTATCGACGAGCAGTACTTC
TRBJ1-4 | TRBV12-5 | many | TRBD1 | CASGSGTGVEKLFF | TGTGCTAGTGGTTCCGGGACAGGGGTAGAAAAACTGTTTTTT
TRBJ2-7 | TRBV20-1 | many | TRBD1 | CSASGTGPYEQYF | TGCAGTGCCTCCGGGACAGGACCCTACGAGCAGTACTTC
TRBJ1-2 | TRBV4-1 | few | - | CASSQELSPDGYGYTF | TGCGCCAGCAGCCAAGAGTTATCACCTGACGGCTATGGCTACACCTTC
TRBJ1-2 | TRBV20-1 | few | - | CSAGAPGYGYTF | TGCAGTGCTGGGGCCCCGGGGTATGGCTACACCTTC
TRBJ2-7 | TRBV7-9 | - | - | CASSLEAVTYEQYF | TGTGCCAGCAGCTTAGAGGCAGTCACCTACGAGCAGTACTTC
TRBJ2-5 | TRBV20-1 | many | - | CSATTGRETQYF | TGCAGTGCTACAACAGGGAGGGAGACCCAGTACTTC
TRBJ2-3 | TRBV6-1 | - | - | CASSDPNGEDTQYF | TGTGCCAGCAGTGACCCAAATGGTGAAGATACGCAGTATTTT
TRBJ2-5 | TRBV28 | many | - | CASSLFSRAERETQYF | TGTGCCAGCAGTTTGTTTTCTAGGGCGGAGCGAGAGACCCAGTACTTC
TRBJ1-1 | TRBV2 | few | TRBD1 | CASSPRDSRFEAFF | TGTGCCAGCAGCCCCCGGGACAGCAGATTTGAAGCTTTCTTT
TRBJ2-2 | TRBV5-1 | many | TRBD1 | CASSERQGPGELFF | TGCGCCAGCAGCGAGAGACAGGGTCCCGGGGAGCTGTTTTTT
TRBJ2-7 | TRBV6-1 | - | - | CASSRPSGGAYEQYF | TGTGCCAGCAGCCGGCCATCCGGGGGCGCTTACGAGCAGTACTTC